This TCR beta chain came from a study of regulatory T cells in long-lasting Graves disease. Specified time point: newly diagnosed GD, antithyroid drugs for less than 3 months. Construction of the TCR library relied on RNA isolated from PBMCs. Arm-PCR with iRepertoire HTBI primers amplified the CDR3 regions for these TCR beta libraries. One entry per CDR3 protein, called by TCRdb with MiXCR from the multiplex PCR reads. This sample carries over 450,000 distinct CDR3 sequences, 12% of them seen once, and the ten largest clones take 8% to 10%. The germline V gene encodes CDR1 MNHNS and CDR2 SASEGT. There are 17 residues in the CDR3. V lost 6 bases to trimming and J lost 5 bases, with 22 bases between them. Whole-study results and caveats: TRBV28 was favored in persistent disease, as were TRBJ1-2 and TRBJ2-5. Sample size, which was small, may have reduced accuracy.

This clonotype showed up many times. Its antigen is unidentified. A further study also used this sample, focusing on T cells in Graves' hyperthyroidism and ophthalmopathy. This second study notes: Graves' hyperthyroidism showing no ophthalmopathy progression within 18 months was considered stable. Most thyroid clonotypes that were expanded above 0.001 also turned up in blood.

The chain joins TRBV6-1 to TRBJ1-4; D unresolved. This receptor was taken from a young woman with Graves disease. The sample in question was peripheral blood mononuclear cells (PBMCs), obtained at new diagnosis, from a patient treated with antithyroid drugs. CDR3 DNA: TGTGCCAGCAGCGACACTTCCGCGGGGTTGCGGAATGAAAAACTGTTTTTT. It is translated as CASSDTSAGLRNEKLFF.